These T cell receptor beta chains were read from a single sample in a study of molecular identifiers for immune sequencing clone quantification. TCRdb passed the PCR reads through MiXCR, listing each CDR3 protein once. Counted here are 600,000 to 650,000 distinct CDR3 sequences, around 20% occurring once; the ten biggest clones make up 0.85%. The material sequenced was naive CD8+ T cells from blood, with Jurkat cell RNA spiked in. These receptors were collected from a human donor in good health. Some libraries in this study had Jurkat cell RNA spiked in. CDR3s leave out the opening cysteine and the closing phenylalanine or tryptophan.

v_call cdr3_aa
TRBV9 ASSPGGPAYEQY
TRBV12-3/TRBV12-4 ASSPPPEVEGTQY
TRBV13 ASSYPGQDNRSYEQY
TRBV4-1 ASSQVAQRLDQPQH
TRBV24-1 ATSDGSDTQY
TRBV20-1 SADPAQGARLAGGNEQS
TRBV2 ASREGTAYGYT
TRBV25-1 ASSALNSQRVVDTQY
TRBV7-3 ASSDPSGPYEQY
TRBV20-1 SAREDGNVLLRNEQF
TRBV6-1 ASSEDDRESTEAF
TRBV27 ASSRLRDQDTDTQY
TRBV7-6 ASSTLAGGRTDTQY
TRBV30 AWTRGGGGETQY